This T cell receptor beta chain was profiled in a study of cytomegalovirus exposure and HLA in healthy donors. A multiplex PCR was run with 60 Vbeta primers and 13 Jbeta primers. Using immunoSEQ multiplex PCR, the repertoire was profiled, and TCRdb retains in-frame clones only, with some absent. The sample consists of about 200,000 clones, 86% of them appearing once. Sequenced: PBMCs. The receptor's source is a woman aged 25 to 39 in good health and CMV-seronegative.

The CDR3 DNA follows: TGTGCCAGCGGAGGGACAGCGAACACCGGGGAGCTGTTTTTT. Translated: CASGGTANTGELFF. The gene calls are TRBV27 and TRBJ2-2, with D possibly TRBD1 on 7 matching bases. The CDR3 length is 14 residues. Germline V gene sequence: CDR1 MNHEY, CDR2 SMNVEV (reference sequence). Trimming removed 8 bases at V and 0 bases at J, with 10 bases between.